The clone carrying this TCR beta chain was picked up one time. Germline V gene data show CDR1 as SGDLS and CDR2 as YYNGEE. This CDR3 has 15 amino acids. V lost 4 bases, J lost 4 bases, and 7 bases stayed unmatched. This entry is derived from a study of cytomegalovirus exposure and HLA in healthy donors. Clones were sequenced by immunoSEQ multiplex PCR, and TCRdb holds only the in-frame ones, with some missing. Here the sample spans approximately 130,000 clones, more than 70% being singletons. Input material: PBMCs. The clonotype comes from a woman in her twenties or thirties in good health and CMV-seronegative. The V gene is TRBV9, the J gene TRBJ1-4, with TRBD1 identical over 7 bases. The CDR3 sequence: CASSLSGGFNEKLFF. The DNA for the CDR3 is TGTGCCAGCAGCCTCTCAGGGGGGTTTAATGAAAAACTGTTTTTT.